A selection of T cell receptor beta chains follows, all from one sample in a study of blood T cell repertoires in COVID-19. The repertoire was sequenced with immunoSEQ multiplex PCR; TCRdb's copy has only in-frame clones and lacks some. This sample carries fewer than 300,000 clones, around 88% of them seen once, and the ten largest clones take approximately 0.84%. What was sequenced was peripheral blood. The receptors here all came from a man aged 25 to 40 with acute or convalescent COVID-19. Both conserved end residues are part of each CDR3. D genes are given only for firm matches. Size is stated for part of the rows, as once, few or many counts, or as a class when the clone is expanded.

size: NA
V: TRBV30
D: NA
J: TRBJ2-5
DNA: TGTGCCTGGAGTGTAAGACCGGGATTCCAAGAGACCCAGTACTTC
CDR3: CAWSVRPGFQETQYF

size: NA
V: TRBV7-9
D: TRBD2
J: TRBJ2-7
DNA: TGTGCCAGCAGCTCCTCAGGGGGGAGCGGGGGGTCCTACGAGCAGTACTTC
CDR3: CASSSSGGSGGSYEQYF

size: NA
V: TRBV11-2
D: NA
J: TRBJ2-2
DNA: TGTGCCAGCAGCTTAGGAGGCTACACCGGGGAGCTGTTTTTT
CDR3: CASSLGGYTGELFF

size: NA
V: TRBV24-1
D: TRBD1
J: TRBJ1-4
DNA: TGTGCCGCCAGTGAAATGACAGGGGGCGACGAAAAACTGTTTTTT
CDR3: CAASEMTGGDEKLFF

size: NA
V: TRBV18
D: NA
J: TRBJ1-4
DNA: TGTGCCAGCTCACCAGACAGAAATGAAAAACTGTTTTTT
CDR3: CASSPDRNEKLFF

size: NA
V: TRBV18
D: NA
J: TRBJ2-1
DNA: TGTGCCAGCTCAGAGCGCCGACAGGGACGGGGGGGTAATGAGCAGTTCTTC
CDR3: CASSERRQGRGGNEQFF

size: few
V: TRBV5-1
D: TRBD1
J: TRBJ1-1
DNA: TGCGCCAGCAGCTTATACAGGGGGCTTGAAGCTTTCTTT
CDR3: CASSLYRGLEAFF

size: NA
V: TRBV7-6
D: TRBD1
J: TRBJ2-1
DNA: TGTGCCAGCACCCCAAGGGGGCGCTACAATGAGCAGTTCTTC
CDR3: CASTPRGRYNEQFF

size: NA
V: TRBV19
D: NA
J: TRBJ1-5
DNA: TGTGCCAGTAGTAACTACAGGGCCGTTCAGCCCCAGCATTTT
CDR3: CASSNYRAVQPQHF

size: NA
V: TRBV19
D: TRBD2
J: TRBJ2-3
DNA: TGTGCCAGTAGTATTGCGGGAGGGCCAGATACGCAGTATTTT
CDR3: CASSIAGGPDTQYF

size: NA
V: TRBV19
D: NA
J: TRBJ1-2
DNA: TGTGCCAGTAGTACGACAGTAAACTATGGCTACACCTTC
CDR3: CASSTTVNYGYTF

size: NA
V: TRBV18
D: TRBD2
J: TRBJ2-1
DNA: TGTGCCAGCTCACCACCGTACGCGGGGGAGAGCTCCTACAATGAGCAGTTCTTC
CDR3: CASSPPYAGESSYNEQFF